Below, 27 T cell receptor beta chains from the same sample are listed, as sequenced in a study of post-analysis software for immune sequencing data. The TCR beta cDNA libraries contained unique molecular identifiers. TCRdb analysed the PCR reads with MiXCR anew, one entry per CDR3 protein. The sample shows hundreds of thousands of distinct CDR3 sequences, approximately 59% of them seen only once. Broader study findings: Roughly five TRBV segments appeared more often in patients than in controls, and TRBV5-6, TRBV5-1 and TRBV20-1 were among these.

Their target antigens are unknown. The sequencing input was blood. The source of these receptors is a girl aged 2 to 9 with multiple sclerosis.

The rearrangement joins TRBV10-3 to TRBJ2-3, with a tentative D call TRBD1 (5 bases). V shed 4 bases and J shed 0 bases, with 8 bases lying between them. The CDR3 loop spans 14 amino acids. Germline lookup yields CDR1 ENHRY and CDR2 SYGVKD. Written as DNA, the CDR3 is TGTGCCATCAGTGTGACAGCTAGCACAGATACGCAGTATTTT. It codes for CAISVTASTDTQYF.

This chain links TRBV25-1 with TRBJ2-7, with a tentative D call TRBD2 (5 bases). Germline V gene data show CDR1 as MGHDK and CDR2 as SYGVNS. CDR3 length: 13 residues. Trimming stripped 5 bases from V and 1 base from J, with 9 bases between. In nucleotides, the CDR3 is TGTGCCAGCAGTTCTAGCCGATCCTACGAGCAGTACTTC. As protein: CASSSSRSYEQYF.

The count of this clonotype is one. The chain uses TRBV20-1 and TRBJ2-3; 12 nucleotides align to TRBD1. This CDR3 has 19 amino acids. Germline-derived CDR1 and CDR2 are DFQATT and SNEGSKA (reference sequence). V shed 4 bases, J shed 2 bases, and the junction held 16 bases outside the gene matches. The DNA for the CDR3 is TGCAGTGCTACTCTACAAAAGGACCGGGACAGGGGGCCCACAGATACGCAGTATTTT. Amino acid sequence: CSATLQKDRDRGPTDTQYF.

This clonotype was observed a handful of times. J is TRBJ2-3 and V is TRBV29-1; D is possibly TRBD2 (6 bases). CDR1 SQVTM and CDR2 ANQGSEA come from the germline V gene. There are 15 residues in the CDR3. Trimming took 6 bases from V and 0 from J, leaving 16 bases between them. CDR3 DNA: TGCAGCGTCGTTATTCTAGCGCAAAGCACAGATACGCAGTATTTT. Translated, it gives CSVVILAQSTDTQYF.

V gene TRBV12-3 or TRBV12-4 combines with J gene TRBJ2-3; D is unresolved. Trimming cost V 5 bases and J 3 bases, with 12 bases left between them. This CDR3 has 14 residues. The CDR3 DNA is TGTGCCAGCAGTGCCGGACGCTATACAGATACGCAGTATTTT. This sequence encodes CASSAGRYTDTQYF.

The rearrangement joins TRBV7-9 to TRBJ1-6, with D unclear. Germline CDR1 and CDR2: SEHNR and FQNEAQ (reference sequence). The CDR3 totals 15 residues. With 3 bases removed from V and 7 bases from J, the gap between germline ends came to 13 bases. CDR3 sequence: CASSLGGQMNSPLHF. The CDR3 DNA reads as TGTGCCAGCAGCTTGGGAGGGCAGATGAATTCACCCCTCCACTTT.

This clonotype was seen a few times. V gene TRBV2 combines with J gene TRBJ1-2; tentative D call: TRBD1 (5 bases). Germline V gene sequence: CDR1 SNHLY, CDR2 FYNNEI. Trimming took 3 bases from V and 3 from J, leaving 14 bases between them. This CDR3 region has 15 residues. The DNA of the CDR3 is TGTGCCAGCAGTGAGGCCAGGACATCGGACTATGGCTACACCTTC. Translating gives CASSEARTSDYGYTF.

This CDR3 reads CSARVASGRVGEQFF. The CDR3 region has the DNA TGCAGTGCTAGAGTCGCTAGCGGGAGGGTCGGTGAGCAGTTCTTC. This chain links TRBV20-1 with TRBJ2-1; 12 bases fit TRBD2. V was clipped by 1 base and J by 9 bases; unmatched bases: 7. Germline CDR1 DFQATT, CDR2 SNEGSKA (reference sequence). This CDR3 has 15 residues.

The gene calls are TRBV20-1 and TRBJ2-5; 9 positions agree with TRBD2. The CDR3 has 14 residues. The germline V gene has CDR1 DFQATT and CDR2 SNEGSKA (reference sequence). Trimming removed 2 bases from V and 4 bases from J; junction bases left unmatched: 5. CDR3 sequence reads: CSARISGGGETQYF. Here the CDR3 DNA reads TGCAGTGCTAGAATTAGCGGGGGAGGAGAGACCCAGTACTTC.

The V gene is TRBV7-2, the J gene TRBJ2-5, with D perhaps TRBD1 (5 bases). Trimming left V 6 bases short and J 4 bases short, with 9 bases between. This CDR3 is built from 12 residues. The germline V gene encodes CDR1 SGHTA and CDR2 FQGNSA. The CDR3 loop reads CASRGRGETQYF. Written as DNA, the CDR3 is TGTGCCAGCAGGGGGCGCGGAGAGACCCAGTACTTC.

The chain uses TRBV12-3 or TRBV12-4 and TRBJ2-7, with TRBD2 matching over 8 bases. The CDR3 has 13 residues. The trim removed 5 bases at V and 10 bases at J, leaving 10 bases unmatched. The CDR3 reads CASSPSRGGAQYF. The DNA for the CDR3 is TGTGCCAGCAGTCCGAGTCGGGGGGGGGCCCAGTACTTC.

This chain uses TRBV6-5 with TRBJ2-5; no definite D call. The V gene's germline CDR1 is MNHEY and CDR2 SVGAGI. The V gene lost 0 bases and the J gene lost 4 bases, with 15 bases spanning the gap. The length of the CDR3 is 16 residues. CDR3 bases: TGTGCCAGCAGTTACTCGGGTACCGACAAGGGAGAGACCCAGTACTTC. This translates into CASSYSGTDKGETQYF.

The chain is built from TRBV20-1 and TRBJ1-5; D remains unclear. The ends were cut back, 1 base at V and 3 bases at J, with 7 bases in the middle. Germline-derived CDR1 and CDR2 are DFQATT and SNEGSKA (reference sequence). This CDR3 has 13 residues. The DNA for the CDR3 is TGCAGTGCTAGAGTTGAAGCCAATCAGCCCCAGCATTTT. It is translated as CSARVEANQPQHF.

The CDR3: CASQSGGGSDTQYF. For the CDR3, the DNA is TGTGCCAGCCAGAGCGGAGGCGGTTCAGATACGCAGTATTTT. The chain recombines TRBV12-3 or TRBV12-4 with TRBJ2-3; D might be TRBD2 (5 bases). Trimming left V 8 bases short and J 4 bases short, with 16 bases between. The CDR3 extends over 14 amino acids.

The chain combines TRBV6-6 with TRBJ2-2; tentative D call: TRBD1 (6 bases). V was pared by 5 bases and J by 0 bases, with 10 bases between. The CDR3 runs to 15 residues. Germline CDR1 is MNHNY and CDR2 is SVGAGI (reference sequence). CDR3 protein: CASSRQAPNTGELFF. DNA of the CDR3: TGTGCCAGCAGTCGACAGGCCCCGAACACCGGGGAGCTGTTTTTT.

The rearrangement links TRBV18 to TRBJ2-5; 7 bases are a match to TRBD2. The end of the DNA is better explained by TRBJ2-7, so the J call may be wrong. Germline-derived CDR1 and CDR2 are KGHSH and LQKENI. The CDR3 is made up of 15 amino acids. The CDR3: CASSPGLAGLSEQYF. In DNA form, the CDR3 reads TGTGCCAGCTCACCCGGACTCGCGGGACTATCCGAGCAGTACTTC.

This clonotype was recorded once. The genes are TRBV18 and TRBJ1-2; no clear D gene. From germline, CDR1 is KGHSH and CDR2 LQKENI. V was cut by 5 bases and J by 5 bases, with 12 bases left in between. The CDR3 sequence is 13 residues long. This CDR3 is CASSTEPRYGYTF. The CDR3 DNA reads TGTGCCAGCTCAACGGAGCCGCGGTATGGCTACACCTTC.

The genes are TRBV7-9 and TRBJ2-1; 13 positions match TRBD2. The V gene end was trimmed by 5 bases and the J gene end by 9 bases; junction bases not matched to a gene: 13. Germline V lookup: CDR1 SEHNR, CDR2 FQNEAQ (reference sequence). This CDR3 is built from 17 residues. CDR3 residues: CASSTSLTRTSGGEQFF. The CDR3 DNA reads TGTGCCAGCAGCACTTCCCTGACCAGGACTAGCGGGGGTGAGCAGTTCTTC.

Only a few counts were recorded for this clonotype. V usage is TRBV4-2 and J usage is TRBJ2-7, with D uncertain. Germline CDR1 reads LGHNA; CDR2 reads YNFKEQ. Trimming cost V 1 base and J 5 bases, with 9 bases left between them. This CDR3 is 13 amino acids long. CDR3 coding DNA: TGTGCCAGCAGCCAAGGGGGTACCCACGAGCAGTACTTC. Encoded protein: CASSQGGTHEQYF.

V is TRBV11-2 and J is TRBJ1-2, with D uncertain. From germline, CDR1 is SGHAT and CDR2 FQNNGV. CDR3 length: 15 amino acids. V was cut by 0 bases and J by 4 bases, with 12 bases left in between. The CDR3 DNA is TGTGCCAGCAGCTTAGAAAGGGCAACAGCCTATGGCTACACCTTC. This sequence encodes CASSLERATAYGYTF.

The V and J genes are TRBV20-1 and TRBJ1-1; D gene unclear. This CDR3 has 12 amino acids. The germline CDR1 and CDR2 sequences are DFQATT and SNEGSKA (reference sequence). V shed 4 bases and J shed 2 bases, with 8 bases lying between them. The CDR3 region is CSAKTTNTEAFF. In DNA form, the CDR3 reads TGCAGTGCTAAAACAACAAACACTGAAGCTTTCTTT.

CDR3 DNA sequence: TGTGCCAGCAGAGGACTAGCGGGAGAGGCAGATACGCAGTATTTT. Amino acids: CASRGLAGEADTQYF. This chain connects TRBV12-3 or TRBV12-4 to TRBJ2-3; 13 positions match TRBD2. J lost 4 bases, V lost 6 bases, and 4 bases had no gene match. CDR3 size: 15 residues.

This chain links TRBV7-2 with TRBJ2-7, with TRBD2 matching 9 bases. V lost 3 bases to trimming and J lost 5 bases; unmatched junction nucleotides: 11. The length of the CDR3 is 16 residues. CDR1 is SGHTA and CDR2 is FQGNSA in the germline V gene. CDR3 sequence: CASSFIEGSGSHEQYF. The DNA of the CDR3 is TGTGCCAGCAGCTTTATAGAGGGTAGCGGGAGTCACGAGCAGTACTTC.

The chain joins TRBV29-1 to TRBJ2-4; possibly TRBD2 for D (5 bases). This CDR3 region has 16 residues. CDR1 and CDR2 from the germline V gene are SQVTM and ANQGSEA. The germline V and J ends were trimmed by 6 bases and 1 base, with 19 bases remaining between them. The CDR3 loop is CSVDVLSGMAKNIQYF. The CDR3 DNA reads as TGCAGCGTCGATGTTCTATCGGGGATGGCCAAAAACATTCAGTACTTC.

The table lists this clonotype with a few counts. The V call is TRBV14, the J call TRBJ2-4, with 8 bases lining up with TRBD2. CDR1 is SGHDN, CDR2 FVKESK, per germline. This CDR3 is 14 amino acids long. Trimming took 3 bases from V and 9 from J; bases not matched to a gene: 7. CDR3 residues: CASSQNGLAGIQYF. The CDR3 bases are TGTGCCAGCAGCCAGAACGGGCTAGCGGGCATTCAGTACTTC. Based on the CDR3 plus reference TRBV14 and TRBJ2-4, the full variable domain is EAGVTQFPSHSVIEKGQTVTLRCDPISGHDNLYWYRRVMGKEIKFLLHFVKESKQDESGMPNNRFLAERTGGTYSTLKVQPAELEDSGVYFCASSQNGLAGIQYFGAGTRLSVL.

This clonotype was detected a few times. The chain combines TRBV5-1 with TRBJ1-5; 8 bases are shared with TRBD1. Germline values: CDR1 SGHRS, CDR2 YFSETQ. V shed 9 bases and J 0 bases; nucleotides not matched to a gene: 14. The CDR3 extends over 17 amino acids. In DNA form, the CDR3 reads TGCGCCACGAGAGGGACAGGTCCTCACTATAGCAATCAGCCCCAGCATTTT. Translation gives CATRGTGPHYSNQPQHF.

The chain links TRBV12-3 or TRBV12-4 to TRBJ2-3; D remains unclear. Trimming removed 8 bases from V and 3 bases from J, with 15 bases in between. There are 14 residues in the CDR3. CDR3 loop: CASLREHETDTQYF. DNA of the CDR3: TGTGCCAGCCTGAGAGAACATGAAACAGATACGCAGTATTTT.